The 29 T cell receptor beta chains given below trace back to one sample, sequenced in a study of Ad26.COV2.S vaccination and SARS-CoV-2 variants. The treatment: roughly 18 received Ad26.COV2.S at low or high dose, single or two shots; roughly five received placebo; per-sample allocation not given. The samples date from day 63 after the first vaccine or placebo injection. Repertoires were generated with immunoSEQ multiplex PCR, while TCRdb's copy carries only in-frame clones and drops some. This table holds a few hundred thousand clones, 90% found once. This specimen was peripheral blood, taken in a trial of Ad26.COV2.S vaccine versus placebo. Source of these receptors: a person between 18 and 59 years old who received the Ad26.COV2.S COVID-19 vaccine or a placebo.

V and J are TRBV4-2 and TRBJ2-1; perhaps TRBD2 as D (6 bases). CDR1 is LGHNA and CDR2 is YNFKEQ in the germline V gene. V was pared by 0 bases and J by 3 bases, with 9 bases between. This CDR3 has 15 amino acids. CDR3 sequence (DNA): TGTGCCAGCAGCCAAGACGGGCGGGACTACAATGAGCAGTTCTTC. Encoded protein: CASSQDGRDYNEQFF.

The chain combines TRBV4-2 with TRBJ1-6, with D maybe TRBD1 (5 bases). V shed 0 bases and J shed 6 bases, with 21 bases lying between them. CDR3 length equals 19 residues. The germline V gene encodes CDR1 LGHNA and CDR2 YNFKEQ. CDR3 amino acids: CASSQDWLAGRSLNSPLHF. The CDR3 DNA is TGTGCCAGCAGCCAAGATTGGTTGGCAGGGCGCTCGCTTAATTCACCCCTCCACTTT.

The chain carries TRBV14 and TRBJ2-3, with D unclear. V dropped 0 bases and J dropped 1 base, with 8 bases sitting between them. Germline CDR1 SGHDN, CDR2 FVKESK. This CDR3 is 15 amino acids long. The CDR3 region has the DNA TGTGCCAGCAGCCAAGATTCTCCCCGCACAGATACGCAGTATTTT. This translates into CASSQDSPRTDTQYF. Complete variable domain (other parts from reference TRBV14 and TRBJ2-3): EAGVTQFPSHSVIEKGQTVTLRCDPISGHDNLYWYRRVMGKEIKFLLHFVKESKQDESGMPNNRFLAERTGGTYSTLKVQPAELEDSGVYFCASSQDSPRTDTQYFGPGTRLTVL.

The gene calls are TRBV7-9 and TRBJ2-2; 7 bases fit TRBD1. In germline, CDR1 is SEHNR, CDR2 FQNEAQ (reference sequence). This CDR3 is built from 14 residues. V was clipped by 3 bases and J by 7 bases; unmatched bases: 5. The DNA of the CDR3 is TGTGCCAGCAGCTTCCCGCAGGGGGTCGGGGAGCTGTTTTTT. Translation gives CASSFPQGVGELFF.

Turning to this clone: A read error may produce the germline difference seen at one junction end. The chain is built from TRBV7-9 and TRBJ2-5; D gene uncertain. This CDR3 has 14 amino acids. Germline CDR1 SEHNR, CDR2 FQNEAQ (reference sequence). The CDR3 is CASSLVGAQGTQYF. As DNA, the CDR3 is TGTGCCAGCAGCTTAGTTGGAGCTCAAGGGACCCAGTACTTC.

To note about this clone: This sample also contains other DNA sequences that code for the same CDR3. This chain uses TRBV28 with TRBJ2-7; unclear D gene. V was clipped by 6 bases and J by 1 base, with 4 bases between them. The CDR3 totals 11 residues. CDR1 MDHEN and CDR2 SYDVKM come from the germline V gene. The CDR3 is CASRFSYEQYF. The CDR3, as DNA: TGTGCCAGCAGATTTTCCTACGAGCAGTACTTC.

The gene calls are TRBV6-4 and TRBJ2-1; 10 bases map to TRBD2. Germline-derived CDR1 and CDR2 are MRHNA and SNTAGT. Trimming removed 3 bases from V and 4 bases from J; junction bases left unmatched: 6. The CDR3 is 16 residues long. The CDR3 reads CASSDSASGGYNEQFF. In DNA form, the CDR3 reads TGTGCCAGCAGTGATTCTGCTAGCGGGGGATACAATGAGCAGTTCTTC.

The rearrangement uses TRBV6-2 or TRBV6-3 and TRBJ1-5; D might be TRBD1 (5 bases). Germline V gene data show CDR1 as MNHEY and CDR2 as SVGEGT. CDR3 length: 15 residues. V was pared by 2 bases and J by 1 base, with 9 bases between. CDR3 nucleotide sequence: TGTGCCAGCAGTTACGGGGCTGAAAGCAATCAGCCCCAGCATTTT. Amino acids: CASSYGAESNQPQHF.

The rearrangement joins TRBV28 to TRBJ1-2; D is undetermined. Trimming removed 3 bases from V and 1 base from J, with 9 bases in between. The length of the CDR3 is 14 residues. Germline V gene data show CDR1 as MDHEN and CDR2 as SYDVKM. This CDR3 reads CASSLGRYNYGYTF. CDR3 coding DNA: TGTGCCAGCAGTTTGGGGAGGTATAACTATGGCTACACCTTC.

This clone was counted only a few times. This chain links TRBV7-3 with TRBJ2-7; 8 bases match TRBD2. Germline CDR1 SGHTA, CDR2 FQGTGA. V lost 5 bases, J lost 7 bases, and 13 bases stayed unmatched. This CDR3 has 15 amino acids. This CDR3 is CASSVLPAGVGEQYF. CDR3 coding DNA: TGTGCCAGCAGCGTCCTCCCAGCGGGAGTAGGAGAGCAGTACTTC. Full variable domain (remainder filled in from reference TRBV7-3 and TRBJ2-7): GAGVSQTPSNKVTEKGKYVELRCDPISGHTALYWYRQSLGQGPEFLIYFQGTGAADDSGLPNDRFFAVRPEGSVSTLKIQRTERGDSAVYLCASSVLPAGVGEQYFGPGTRLTVT.

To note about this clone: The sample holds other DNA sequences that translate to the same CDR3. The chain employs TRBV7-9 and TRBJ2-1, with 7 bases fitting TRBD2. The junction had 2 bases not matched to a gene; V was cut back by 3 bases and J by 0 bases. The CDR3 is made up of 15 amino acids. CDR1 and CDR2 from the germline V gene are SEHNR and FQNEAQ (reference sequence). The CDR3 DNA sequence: TGTGCCAGCAGCTTGGTAGCGGGCTCCTACAATGAGCAGTTCTTC. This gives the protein CASSLVAGSYNEQFF.

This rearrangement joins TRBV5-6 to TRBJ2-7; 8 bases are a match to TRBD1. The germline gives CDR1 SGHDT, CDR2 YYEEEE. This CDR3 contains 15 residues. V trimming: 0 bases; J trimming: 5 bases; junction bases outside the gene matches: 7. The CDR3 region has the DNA TGTGCCAGCAGCTTGGAGAGGACAGGGTCGGACGAGCAGTACTTC. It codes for CASSLERTGSDEQYF.

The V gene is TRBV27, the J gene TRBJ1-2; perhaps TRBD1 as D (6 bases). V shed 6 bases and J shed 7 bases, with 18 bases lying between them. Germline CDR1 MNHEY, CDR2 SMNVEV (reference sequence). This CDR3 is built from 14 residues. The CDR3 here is CASSPGQPGGGYTF. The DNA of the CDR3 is TGTGCCAGCAGCCCCGGACAGCCCGGAGGTGGCTACACCTTC.

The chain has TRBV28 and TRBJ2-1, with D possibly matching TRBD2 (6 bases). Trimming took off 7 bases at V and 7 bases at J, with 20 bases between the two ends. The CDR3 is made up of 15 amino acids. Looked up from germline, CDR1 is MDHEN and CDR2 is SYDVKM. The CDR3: CASTPGDGGRNEQFF. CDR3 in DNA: TGTGCCAGCACCCCCGGCGACGGGGGAAGAAATGAGCAGTTCTTC.

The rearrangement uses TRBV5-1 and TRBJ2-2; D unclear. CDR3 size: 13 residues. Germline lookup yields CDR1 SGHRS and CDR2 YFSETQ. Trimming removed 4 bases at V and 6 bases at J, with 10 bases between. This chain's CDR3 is CASSPPLPGELFF. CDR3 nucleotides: TGCGCCAGCAGCCCCCCACTACCCGGGGAGCTGTTTTTT.

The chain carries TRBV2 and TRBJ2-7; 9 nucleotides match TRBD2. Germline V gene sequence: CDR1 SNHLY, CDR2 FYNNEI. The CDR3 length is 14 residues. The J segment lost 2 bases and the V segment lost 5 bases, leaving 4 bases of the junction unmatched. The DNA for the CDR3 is TGTGCCAGCAGTAAGCGGGAGGCTACCTACGAGCAGTACTTC. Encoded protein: CASSKREATYEQYF. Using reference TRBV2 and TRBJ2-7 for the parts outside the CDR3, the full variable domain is EPEVTQTPSHQVTQMGQEVILRCVPISNHLYFYWYRQILGQKVEFLVSFYNNEISEKSEIFDDQFSVERPDGSNFTLKIRSTKLEDSAMYFCASSKREATYEQYFGPGTRLTVT.

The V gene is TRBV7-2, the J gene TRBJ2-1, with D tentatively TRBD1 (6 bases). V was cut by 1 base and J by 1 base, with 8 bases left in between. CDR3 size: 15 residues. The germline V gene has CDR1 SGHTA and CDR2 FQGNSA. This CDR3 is CASSLEQGSYNEQFF. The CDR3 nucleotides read TGTGCCAGCAGCTTAGAACAGGGTTCCTACAATGAGCAGTTCTTC.

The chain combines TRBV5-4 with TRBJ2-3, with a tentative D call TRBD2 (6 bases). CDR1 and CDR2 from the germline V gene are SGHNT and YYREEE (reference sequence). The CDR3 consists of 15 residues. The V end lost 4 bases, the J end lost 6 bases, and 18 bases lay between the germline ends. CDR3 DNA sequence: TGTGCCAGCAGCCCCGGGATAGCGGAGGGGGATACGCAGTATTTT. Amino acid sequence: CASSPGIAEGDTQYF.

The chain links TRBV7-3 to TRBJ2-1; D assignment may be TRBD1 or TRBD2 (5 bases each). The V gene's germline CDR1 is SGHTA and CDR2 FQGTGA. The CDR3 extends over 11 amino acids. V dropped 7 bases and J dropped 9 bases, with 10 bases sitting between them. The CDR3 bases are TGTGCCAGCACCCGGGACGGTGAGCAGTTCTTC. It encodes CASTRDGEQFF.

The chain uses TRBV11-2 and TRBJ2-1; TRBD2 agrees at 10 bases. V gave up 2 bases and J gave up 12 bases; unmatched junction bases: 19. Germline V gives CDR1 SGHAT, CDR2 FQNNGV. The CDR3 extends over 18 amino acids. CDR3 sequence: CASSLLAGVTPQFFVQFF. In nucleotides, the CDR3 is TGTGCCAGCAGCTTACTAGCGGGAGTGACTCCCCAGTTTTTCGTGCAGTTCTTC.

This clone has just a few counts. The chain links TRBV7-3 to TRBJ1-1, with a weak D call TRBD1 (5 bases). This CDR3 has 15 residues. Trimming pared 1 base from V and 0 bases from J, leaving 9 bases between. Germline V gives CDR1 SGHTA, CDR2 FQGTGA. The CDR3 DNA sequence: TGTGCCAGCAGCTTAATCGGGGGAGTGAACACTGAAGCTTTCTTT. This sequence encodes CASSLIGGVNTEAFF.

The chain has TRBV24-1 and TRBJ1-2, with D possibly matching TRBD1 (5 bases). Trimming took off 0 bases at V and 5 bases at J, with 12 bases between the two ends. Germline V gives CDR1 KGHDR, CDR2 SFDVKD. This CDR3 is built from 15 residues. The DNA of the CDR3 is TGTGCCACCAGTGATTTGGGGGCAGGATCATATGGCTACACCTTC. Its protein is CATSDLGAGSYGYTF.

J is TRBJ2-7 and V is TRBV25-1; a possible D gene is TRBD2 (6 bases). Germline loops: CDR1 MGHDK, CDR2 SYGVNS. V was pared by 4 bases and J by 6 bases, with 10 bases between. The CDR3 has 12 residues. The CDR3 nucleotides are TGTGCCAGCAGTGGAATAGCGGCCGAGCAGTACTTC. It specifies CASSGIAAEQYF.

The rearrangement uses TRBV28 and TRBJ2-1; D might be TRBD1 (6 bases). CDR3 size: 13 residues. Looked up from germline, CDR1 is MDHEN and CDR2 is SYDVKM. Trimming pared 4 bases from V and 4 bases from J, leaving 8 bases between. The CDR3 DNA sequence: TGTGCCAGCAGTTCGGACAGATACAATGAGCAGTTCTTC. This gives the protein CASSSDRYNEQFF.

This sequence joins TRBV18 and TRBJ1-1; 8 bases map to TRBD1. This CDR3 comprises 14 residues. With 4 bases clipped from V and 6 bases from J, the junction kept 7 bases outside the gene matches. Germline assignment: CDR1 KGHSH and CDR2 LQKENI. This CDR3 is CASSLTTGDAEAFF. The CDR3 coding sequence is TGTGCCAGCTCACTTACGACAGGGGACGCTGAAGCTTTCTTT.

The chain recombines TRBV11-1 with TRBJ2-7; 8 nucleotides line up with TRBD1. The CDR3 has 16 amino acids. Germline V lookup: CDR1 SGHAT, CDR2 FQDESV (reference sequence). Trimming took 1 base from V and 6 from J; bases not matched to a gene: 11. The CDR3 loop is CASSLGQGATHGEQYF. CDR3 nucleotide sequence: TGTGCCAGCAGCTTAGGTCAGGGGGCTACCCATGGCGAGCAGTACTTC.

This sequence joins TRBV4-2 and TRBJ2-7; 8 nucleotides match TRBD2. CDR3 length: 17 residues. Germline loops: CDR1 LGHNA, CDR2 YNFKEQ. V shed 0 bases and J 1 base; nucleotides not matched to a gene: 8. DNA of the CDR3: TGTGCCAGCAGCCAAGAACGGGGCGGGAGGCTATCCTACGAGCAGTACTTC. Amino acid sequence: CASSQERGGRLSYEQYF.

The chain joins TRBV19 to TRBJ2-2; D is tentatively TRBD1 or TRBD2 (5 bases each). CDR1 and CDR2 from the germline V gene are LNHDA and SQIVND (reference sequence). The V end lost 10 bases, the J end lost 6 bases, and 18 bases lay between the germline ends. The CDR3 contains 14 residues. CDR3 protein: CATGTGLVAGELFF. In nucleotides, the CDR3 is TGTGCCACTGGGACCGGTCTTGTGGCCGGGGAGCTGTTTTTT.

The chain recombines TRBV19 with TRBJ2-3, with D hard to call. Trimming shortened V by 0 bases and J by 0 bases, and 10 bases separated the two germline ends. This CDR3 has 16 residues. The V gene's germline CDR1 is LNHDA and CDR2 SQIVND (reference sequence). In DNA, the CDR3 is TGTGCCAGTAGTATAGATTACCGAACTAGCACAGATACGCAGTATTTT. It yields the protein CASSIDYRTSTDTQYF.